This T cell receptor (beta chain) derives from a study of PD-L1 blockade in urothelial cancer. Study-wide background: Twenty-five of 29 patients were males with bladder-origin urothelial cancer. Blood was evaluated 3 weeks (second dose) and 6 weeks after therapy began.

Per germline, CDR1 MNHNY and CDR2 SVGAGI (reference sequence). CDR3 size: 14 residues. V was clipped by 8 bases and J by 1 base; unmatched bases: 6. As for this clone: The antigen is unknown.

The assay was immunoSEQ multiplex PCR, and TCRdb's table has in-frame clones only and misses some. Of tens of thousands of clones in the sample, around 87% were seen once. Overall study results and limits: More expansion of tumor-associated blood clones, seen at 3 weeks, marked durable-benefit patients.

The sequencing here drew on PBMCs, taken around atezolizumab (anti-PD-L1) treatment. The rearrangement uses TRBV6-6 and TRBJ2-7, with TRBD1 identical over 9 bases. The sequence was obtained from a man aged 45-60 years with urothelial cancer. The CDR3 DNA reads TGTGCCAGCGGGAGACAGGGGGGTTCCTACGAGCAGTACTTC. Translating it yields CASGRQGGSYEQYF.